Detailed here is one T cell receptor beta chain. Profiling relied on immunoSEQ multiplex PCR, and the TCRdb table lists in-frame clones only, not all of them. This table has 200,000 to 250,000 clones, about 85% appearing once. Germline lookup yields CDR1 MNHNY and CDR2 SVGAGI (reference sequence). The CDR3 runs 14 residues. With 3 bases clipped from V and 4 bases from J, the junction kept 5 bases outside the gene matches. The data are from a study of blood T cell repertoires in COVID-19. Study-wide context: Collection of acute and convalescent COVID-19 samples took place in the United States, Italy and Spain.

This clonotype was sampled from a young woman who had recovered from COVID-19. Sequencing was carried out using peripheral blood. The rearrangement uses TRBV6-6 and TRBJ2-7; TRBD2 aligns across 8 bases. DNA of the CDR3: TGTGCCAGCAGTTATCGAACGGGAGGGTACGAGCAGTACTTC. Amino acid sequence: CASSYRTGGYEQYF.